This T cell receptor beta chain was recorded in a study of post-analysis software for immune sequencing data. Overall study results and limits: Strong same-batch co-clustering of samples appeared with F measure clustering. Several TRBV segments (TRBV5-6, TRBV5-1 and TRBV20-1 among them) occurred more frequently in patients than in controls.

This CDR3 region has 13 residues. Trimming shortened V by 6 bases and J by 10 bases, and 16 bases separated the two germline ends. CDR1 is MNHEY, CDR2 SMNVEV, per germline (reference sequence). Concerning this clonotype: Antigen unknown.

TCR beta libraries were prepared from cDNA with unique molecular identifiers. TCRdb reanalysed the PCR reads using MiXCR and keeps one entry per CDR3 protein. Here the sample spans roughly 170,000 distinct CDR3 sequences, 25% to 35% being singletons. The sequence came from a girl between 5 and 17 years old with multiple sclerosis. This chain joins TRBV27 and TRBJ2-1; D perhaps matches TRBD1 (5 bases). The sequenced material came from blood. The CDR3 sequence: CASSPGWVGEQFF. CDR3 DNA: TGTGCCAGCAGCCCAGGGTGGGTCGGCGAGCAGTTCTTC.